The next 28 T cell receptor beta chains were all read from a single sample in a study of blood T cell repertoires in COVID-19. TCRdb's copy holds only in-frame clones and misses some; the assay was immunoSEQ multiplex PCR. The sample consists of fewer than 200,000 clones, over 65% of them appearing once. Source material: PBMCs or T cells enriched from blood (not recorded which). The receptors here all came from a woman between 50 and 59 years old who had recovered from COVID-19.

The gene calls are TRBV27 and TRBJ2-1, with 7 bases fitting TRBD2. The germline gives CDR1 MNHEY, CDR2 SMNVEV (reference sequence). The CDR3 is 14 amino acids. V gave up 8 bases and J gave up 6 bases; unmatched junction bases: 10. The CDR3 reads CASYPGLSSNEQFF. CDR3 nucleotides: TGTGCCAGCTATCCGGGACTATCTAGCAATGAGCAGTTCTTC.

The chain has TRBV7-2 and TRBJ2-3; 14 nucleotides line up with TRBD2. With V trimmed by 3 bases and J by 4 bases, 0 bases remained unmatched. Germline CDR1 reads SGHTA; CDR2 reads FQGNSA. The CDR3 covers 15 residues. The CDR3 DNA is TGTGCCAGCAGCTTGACTAGCGGGGGGGCAGATACGCAGTATTTT. Translating gives CASSLTSGGADTQYF.

V gene TRBV7-8 combines with J gene TRBJ1-5; D ambiguous. V was pared by 1 base and J by 5 bases, with 15 bases between. The CDR3 extends over 16 amino acids. Germline V lookup: CDR1 SGHVS, CDR2 FQNEAQ. The CDR3: CASSLGVVRRDQPQHF. CDR3 sequence (DNA): TGTGCCAGCAGCTTAGGGGTTGTTAGGAGGGATCAGCCCCAGCATTTT. Full variable domain (missing parts from reference TRBV7-8 and TRBJ1-5): GAGVSQSPRYKVAKRGQDVALRCDPISGHVSLFWYQQALGQGPEFLTYFQNEAQLDKSGLPSDRFFAERPEGSVSTLKIQRTQQEDSAVYLCASSLGVVRRDQPQHFGDGTRLSIL.

Only a few counts were recorded for this clone. The rearrangement uses TRBV18 and TRBJ2-3; 11 bases fit TRBD2. Per germline, CDR1 KGHSH and CDR2 LQKENI. With 1 base clipped from V and 4 bases from J, the junction kept 10 bases outside the gene matches. The CDR3 totals 18 residues. This chain's CDR3 is CASSPRLAGSLSPDTQYF. In DNA form, the CDR3 reads TGTGCCAGCTCACCACGACTAGCGGGATCCCTCTCCCCAGATACGCAGTATTTT.

This clone was detected many times. The chain employs TRBV2 and TRBJ2-2, with 10 bases fitting TRBD2. The J segment lost 4 bases and the V segment lost 6 bases, leaving 8 bases of the junction unmatched. The germline gives CDR1 SNHLY, CDR2 FYNNEI. This CDR3 has 16 residues. The CDR3 region is CASRAPGLASTGELFF. The CDR3 DNA follows: TGTGCCAGCAGGGCACCGGGACTAGCGAGCACCGGGGAGCTGTTTTTT.

This clone was counted between two and nine times. This chain links TRBV5-1 with TRBJ1-4; 7 bases map to TRBD1. From germline, CDR1 is SGHRS and CDR2 YFSETQ. This CDR3 has 16 residues. V lost 0 bases to trimming and J lost 7 bases; unmatched junction nucleotides: 9. CDR3 region: CASSLAPQGVGEKLFF. The CDR3 DNA sequence: TGCGCCAGCAGCTTGGCCCCGCAGGGGGTAGGTGAAAAACTGTTTTTT.

The CDR3 region is CASTEGPHEPQHF. The CDR3 bases are TGTGCCAGCACGGAGGGACCGCACGAGCCCCAGCATTTT. The V and J genes are TRBV12-3 or TRBV12-4 and TRBJ1-5, with D perhaps matching TRBD1 (5 bases). This CDR3 has 13 amino acids. Between the trimmed V and J ends, which lost 7 bases and 8 bases, there was a span of 15 bases.

The chain is built from TRBV7-9 and TRBJ1-6, with D hard to call. Germline V gene sequence: CDR1 SEHNR, CDR2 FQNEAQ (reference sequence). The V end lost 1 base, the J end lost 7 bases, and 11 bases lay between the germline ends. The CDR3 runs 15 residues. CDR3 DNA: TGTGCCAGCAGCTTAGATGGGCGCGGGAATTCACCCCTCCACTTT. Translated: CASSLDGRGNSPLHF.

The J gene is TRBJ2-5, the V gene TRBV2; 11 bases match TRBD2. CDR1 and CDR2 from the germline V gene are SNHLY and FYNNEI. The CDR3 extends over 17 amino acids. The V and J ends lost 6 bases and 5 bases, in that order; junction bases with no gene match: 14. As DNA, the CDR3 is TGTGCCAGCAGAGCCGGGACTAGCGGAGCTCGGGGGGAGACCCAGTACTTC. Protein product: CASRAGTSGARGETQYF.

The chain couples TRBV10-2 to TRBJ1-5; D perhaps matches TRBD1 (5 bases). Trimming took off 8 bases at V and 6 bases at J, with 20 bases between the two ends. CDR3 length: 15 amino acids. Germline V gene lookup returns CDR1 WSHSY and CDR2 SAAADI. For the CDR3, the DNA is TGCGCCAGCCTGGAGTCGGGGGGTCTGTTTCAGCCCCAGCATTTT. Protein sequence: CASLESGGLFQPQHF.

This clone was seen a handful of times. This CDR3 is CASSQGTGTQETQYF. The CDR3 DNA follows: TGCGCCAGCAGCCAGGGGACAGGGACTCAAGAGACCCAGTACTTC. The V call is TRBV4-1, the J call TRBJ2-5; TRBD1 matches 9 bases. Germline-derived CDR1 and CDR2 are MGHRA and YSYEKL. The CDR3 extends over 15 amino acids. Germline trimming cut 3 bases from V and 2 bases from J; bases unmatched to any gene: 4.

This rearrangement joins TRBV9 to TRBJ1-4; no reliable D call. The CDR3 extends over 14 amino acids. V was clipped by 2 bases and J by 5 bases, with 10 bases between them. Looked up from germline, CDR1 is SGDLS and CDR2 is YYNGEE. The CDR3 protein is CASSVAYRNEKLFF. In DNA, the CDR3 is TGTGCCAGCAGCGTGGCATACCGAAATGAAAAACTGTTTTTT.

The chain links TRBV27 to TRBJ2-2, with a possible D match to TRBD2 (6 bases). The V gene's germline CDR1 is MNHEY and CDR2 SMNVEV (reference sequence). The CDR3 sequence is 15 residues long. V was shortened by 2 bases and J by 4 bases, with 11 bases between the two germline ends. The CDR3 DNA follows: TGTGCCAGCAGTTTAAAGGGACTTATCACCGGGGAGCTGTTTTTT. Its translation: CASSLKGLITGELFF.

The genes are TRBV20-1 and TRBJ2-3; weak D call: TRBD1 (5 bases). CDR1 is DFQATT, CDR2 SNEGSKA, per germline (reference sequence). The V end lost 6 bases, the J end lost 10 bases, and 8 bases lay between the germline ends. The CDR3 has 9 residues. The CDR3 loop reads CSAGEPQYF. The CDR3 nucleotides are TGCAGTGCAGGGGAACCGCAGTATTTT.

The rearrangement joins TRBV20-1 to TRBJ2-7; no definite D call. The germline V and J ends were trimmed by 4 bases and 4 bases, with 5 bases remaining between them. Germline V CDR1 and CDR2: DFQATT, SNEGSKA (reference sequence). This CDR3 comprises 10 residues. This CDR3 reads CSATVYEQYV. The CDR3, as DNA: TGCAGTGCTACGGTGTACGAGCAGTACGTC.

The V and J genes are TRBV10-3 and TRBJ1-1; D is ambiguous. CDR1 is ENHRY and CDR2 is SYGVKD in the germline V gene. Trimming pared 0 bases from V and 4 bases from J, leaving 3 bases between. This CDR3 has 12 residues. Here the CDR3 DNA reads TGTGCCATCAGTGAGTCGAGCACTGAAGCTTTCTTT. It encodes CAISESSTEAFF.

V gene TRBV11-2 combines with J gene TRBJ2-1; D is uncertain. The V and J ends lost 2 bases and 8 bases respectively, with 10 bases between them. Germline V gives CDR1 SGHAT, CDR2 FQNNGV. This CDR3 spans 13 amino acids. CDR3 residues: CASSLRGADEQFF. DNA for the CDR3: TGTGCCAGCAGCTTACGTGGTGCGGATGAGCAGTTCTTC. The full variable domain, in which reference TRBV11-2 and TRBJ2-1 provide the parts outside the CDR3, is EAGVAQSPRYKIIEKRQSVAFWCNPISGHATLYWYQQILGQGPKLLIQFQNNGVVDDSQLPKDRFSAERLKGVDSTLKIQPAKLEDSAVYLCASSLRGADEQFFGPGTRLTVL.

The rearrangement uses TRBV28 and TRBJ2-3; TRBD2 is a possible D gene (6 bases). This CDR3 comprises 15 residues. Looked up from germline, CDR1 is MDHEN and CDR2 is SYDVKM. The ends were cut back, 6 bases at V and 0 bases at J, with 13 bases in the middle. Here the CDR3 reads CASRPSGTSTDTQYF. The DNA of the CDR3 is TGTGCCAGCAGACCCTCCGGGACTAGCACAGATACGCAGTATTTT.

The chain recombines TRBV5-1 with TRBJ1-1, with 7 positions matching TRBD1. The CDR3 runs 14 residues. The junction had 4 bases not matched to a gene; V was cut back by 4 bases and J by 1 base. The V gene's germline CDR1 is SGHRS and CDR2 YFSETQ. CDR3: CASSGRQGNTEAFF. The CDR3 DNA sequence: TGCGCCAGCAGCGGGCGACAGGGGAACACTGAAGCTTTCTTT.

The chain joins TRBV11-3 to TRBJ2-1; D is unresolved. Trimming shortened V by 0 bases and J by 3 bases, and 9 bases separated the two germline ends. Germline V CDR1 and CDR2: SGHNT, YENEEA. CDR3 length: 15 residues. In nucleotides, the CDR3 is TGTGCCAGCAGCTTAGAAGTCATCAGCTACAATGAGCAGTTCTTC. Its protein is CASSLEVISYNEQFF.

The V and J genes are TRBV30 and TRBJ2-5, with D possibly TRBD1 on 5 matching bases. The CDR3 has 13 amino acids. Germline loops: CDR1 GTSNPN, CDR2 SVGIG (reference sequence). The V end was cut by 3 bases, the J end by 4 bases, with 12 bases between. In nucleotides, the CDR3 is TGTGCCTGGAGCGGCCTTCAGGGAGAGACCCAGTACTTC. It codes for CAWSGLQGETQYF.

The chain combines TRBV27 with TRBJ2-5; no reliable D call. Germline CDR1 MNHEY, CDR2 SMNVEV (reference sequence). The CDR3 runs 11 residues. Trimming removed 7 bases at V and 2 bases at J, with 5 bases between. The CDR3 here is CASKSQETQYF. CDR3 DNA sequence: TGTGCCAGCAAATCTCAAGAGACCCAGTACTTC.

This chain links TRBV7-2 with TRBJ2-3; 7 bases are shared with TRBD2. This CDR3 contains 15 residues. The V gene's germline CDR1 is SGHTA and CDR2 FQGNSA. V gave up 1 base and J gave up 2 bases; unmatched junction bases: 3. In DNA, the CDR3 is TGTGCCAGCAGCTTAGGGGGACTAAACACAGATACGCAGTATTTT. The encoded protein is CASSLGGLNTDTQYF.

CDR3 DNA: TGTGCCAGCAGCGTAGGCGGGAGCGGGGATACGCAGTATTTT. Amino acids: CASSVGGSGDTQYF. The chain carries TRBV9 and TRBJ2-3; 7 bases agree with TRBD2. The CDR3 length is 14 residues. The germline gives CDR1 SGDLS, CDR2 YYNGEE. The trim removed 0 bases at V and 6 bases at J, leaving 4 bases unmatched. The full variable domain, its missing parts supplied by reference TRBV9 and TRBJ2-3, is DSGVTQTPKHLITATGQRVTLRCSPRSGDLSVYWYQQSLDQGLQFLIQYYNGEERAKGNILERFSAQQFPDLHSELNLSSLELGDSALYFCASSVGGSGDTQYFGPGTRLTVL.

The chain recombines TRBV6-2 or TRBV6-3 with TRBJ1-2, with TRBD1 as a possible D gene (5 bases). V was trimmed by 2 bases and J by 8 bases, leaving 9 bases between them. CDR1 MNHEY and CDR2 SVGEGT come from the germline V gene. This CDR3 region has 12 residues. The CDR3 here is CASSYQGMGYTF. CDR3 in DNA: TGTGCCAGCAGTTACCAGGGTATGGGCTACACCTTC.

The CDR3 DNA follows: TGTGCCAGCAGCCCGGACATGCCTGTCGGCTACACCTTC. Translation gives CASSPDMPVGYTF. V usage is TRBV5-4 and J usage is TRBJ1-2; TRBD1 might be the D (5 bases). The CDR3 loop spans 13 amino acids. The germline V gene encodes CDR1 SGHNT and CDR2 YYREEE (reference sequence). V lost 4 bases and J lost 8, with 15 bases in between.

The chain has TRBV19 and TRBJ1-5, with 10 positions matching TRBD1. Germline-derived CDR1 and CDR2 are LNHDA and SQIVND (reference sequence). The CDR3 is 14 amino acids. J lost 1 base, V lost 9 bases, and 3 bases had no gene match. The CDR3 spells CASRTGGSNQPQHF. The CDR3 DNA sequence: TGTGCCAGCAGGACAGGGGGAAGCAATCAGCCCCAGCATTTT.

The chain couples TRBV27 to TRBJ1-6, with 8 positions matching TRBD1. Germline V gene data show CDR1 as MNHEY and CDR2 as SMNVEV (reference sequence). The CDR3 totals 14 residues. Losses at the gene ends were 3 bases for V and 8 bases for J; bases not matched to a gene: 3. The CDR3 DNA follows: TGTGCCAGCAGTTTCGGCAGGGGGCATTCACCCCTCCACTTT. The encoded protein is CASSFGRGHSPLHF.